This T cell receptor beta chain originates from a study of cytomegalovirus exposure and HLA in healthy donors. The method was immunoSEQ multiplex PCR; TCRdb's version includes in-frame clones alone and lacks a portion of them. The data contain 150,000 to 200,000 clones, approximately 96% of them singletons. To note about this clone: Other DNA sequences in the sample encode the same CDR3.

From germline, CDR1 is SGHNT and CDR2 YYREEE (reference sequence). Deletions cut 4 bases from V and 2 bases from J, with 9 bases between. The CDR3 has 13 amino acids. Sample: PBMCs. This receptor was taken from a woman younger than 30 in good health and CMV-seronegative. The chain links TRBV5-4 to TRBJ2-5; TRBD1 is a possible D gene (5 bases). CDR3 DNA: TGTGCCAGCAGCAGGGGTGGGCAAGAGACCCAGTACTTC. It yields the protein CASSRGGQETQYF.